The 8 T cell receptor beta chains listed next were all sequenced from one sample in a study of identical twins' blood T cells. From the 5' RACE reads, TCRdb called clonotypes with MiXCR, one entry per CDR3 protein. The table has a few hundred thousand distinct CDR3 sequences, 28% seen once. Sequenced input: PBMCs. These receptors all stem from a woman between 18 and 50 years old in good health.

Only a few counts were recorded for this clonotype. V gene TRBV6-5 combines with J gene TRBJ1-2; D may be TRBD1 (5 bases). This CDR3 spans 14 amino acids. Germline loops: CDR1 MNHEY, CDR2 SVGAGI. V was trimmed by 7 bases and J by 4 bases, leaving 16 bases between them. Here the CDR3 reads CASTPTTVTYGYTF. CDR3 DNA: TGTGCCAGCACACCAACGACAGTTACCTATGGCTACACCTTC.

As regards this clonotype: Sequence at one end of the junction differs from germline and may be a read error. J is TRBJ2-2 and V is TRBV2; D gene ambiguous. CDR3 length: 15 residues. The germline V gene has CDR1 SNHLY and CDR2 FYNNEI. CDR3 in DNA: TGTGCCAGCTGTGAAATGGGTACCGGCGCCGGGGAGCTGTTTTTT. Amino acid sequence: CASCEMGTGAGELFF.

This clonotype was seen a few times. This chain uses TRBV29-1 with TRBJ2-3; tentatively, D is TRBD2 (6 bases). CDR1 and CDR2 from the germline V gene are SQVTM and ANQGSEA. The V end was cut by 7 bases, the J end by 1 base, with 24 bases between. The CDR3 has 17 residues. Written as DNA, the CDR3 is TGCAGCGCCGACCCTCACCTTAGCGGAGCGGGCACAGATACGCAGTATTTT. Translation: CSADPHLSGAGTDTQYF.

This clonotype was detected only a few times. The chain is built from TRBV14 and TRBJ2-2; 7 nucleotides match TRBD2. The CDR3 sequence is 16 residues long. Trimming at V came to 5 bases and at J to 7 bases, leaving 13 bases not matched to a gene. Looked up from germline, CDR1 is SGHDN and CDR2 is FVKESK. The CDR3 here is CASSLTSTPSSGELFF. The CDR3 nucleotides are TGTGCCAGCAGCTTGACTAGCACGCCTAGTAGCGGGGAGCTGTTTTTT.

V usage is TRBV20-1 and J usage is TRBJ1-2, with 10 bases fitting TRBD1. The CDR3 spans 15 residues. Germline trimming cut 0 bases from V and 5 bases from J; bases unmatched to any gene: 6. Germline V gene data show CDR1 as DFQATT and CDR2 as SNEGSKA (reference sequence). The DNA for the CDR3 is TGCAGTGCTAGAGATCGAGACAGGGGGCGATATGGCTACACCTTC. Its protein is CSARDRDRGRYGYTF.

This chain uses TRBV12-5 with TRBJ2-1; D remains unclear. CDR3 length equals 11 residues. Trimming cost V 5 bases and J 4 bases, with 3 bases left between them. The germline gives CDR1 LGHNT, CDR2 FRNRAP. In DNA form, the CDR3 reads TGTGCTAGTGGTACGTACAATGAGCAGTTCTTC. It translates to CASGTYNEQFF.

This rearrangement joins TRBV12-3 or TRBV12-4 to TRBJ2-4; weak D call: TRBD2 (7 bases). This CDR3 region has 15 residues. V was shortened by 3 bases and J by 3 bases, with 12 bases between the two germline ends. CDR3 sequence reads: CASSLGGLGKNIQYF. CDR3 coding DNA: TGTGCCAGCAGTTTGGGGGGGCTTGGCAAAAACATTCAGTACTTC.

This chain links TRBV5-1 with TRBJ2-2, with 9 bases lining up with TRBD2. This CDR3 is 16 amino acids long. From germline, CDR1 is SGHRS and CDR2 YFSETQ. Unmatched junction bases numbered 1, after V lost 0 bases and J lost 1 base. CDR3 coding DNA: TGCGCCAGCAGCTTGGCTAGCGGGAAGAACACCGGGGAGCTGTTTTTT. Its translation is CASSLASGKNTGELFF.